This entry concerns a single TCR beta chain. Its target is unknown. These data are taken from a study of identical twins. TCRdb re-called the 5' RACE reads through MiXCR, storing one row per CDR3 protein. This table has about 530,000 distinct CDR3 sequences, 20% to 25% appearing once. General study results and limits: Models underestimated TCR alpha sharing (out-of-frame) in monozygotic twins.

These same records also appear under a second study, on yellow fever vaccine responses in identical twins.

The specimen sequenced was CD4+ T cells sorted from blood. The clonotype originates from a woman younger than 35 in good health.

The CDR3 nucleotides are TGTGCCAGTAGTACCGGTCTTAGAGCCAAAAACATTCAGTACTTC. It codes for CASSTGLRAKNIQYF. V gene TRBV19 combines with J gene TRBJ2-4; D unclear. The CDR3 runs to 15 residues. Germline V gene data show CDR1 as LNHDA and CDR2 as SQIVND (reference sequence). The V gene lost 4 bases and the J gene lost 0 bases, with 10 bases spanning the gap.